The T cell receptor (beta chain) described here comes from a study of early T cells in non-severe SARS-CoV-2 infection. The CDR3 runs 16 residues. Germline-derived CDR1 and CDR2 are SGHRS and YFSETQ. V lost 0 bases, J lost 5 bases, and 8 bases stayed unmatched. This clonotype was detected only a few times. TCRdb reprocessed the 5' RACE reads with MiXCR, giving one entry per CDR3 protein. The top ten hold 13% to 15% of the sample, which has 30,000 to 40,000 distinct CDR3 sequences, about 5% seen once. The chain joins TRBV5-1 to TRBJ2-3; 8 nucleotides align to TRBD1. The sample comprised whole blood. This TCR was recovered from an adult who was a healthcare worker with PCR-confirmed SARS-CoV-2 infection or an uninfected control (not recorded which). CDR3 sequence (DNA): TGCGCCAGCAGCTTGGCGGGACAGGCAACAATAGATACGCAGTATTTT. It translates to CASSLAGQATIDTQYF.